The clone carrying this T cell receptor beta chain was seen a few times. Treatment here: around 19 received Ad26.COV2.S at low or high dose, single or two shots; several received placebo; per-sample allocation not given. Specimen acquisition occurred on day 63 following the initial vaccine or placebo injection. Boston provided a donor who was an adult aged 18-55 years. Data came from immunoSEQ multiplex PCR; TCRdb stores just in-frame clones and leaves some out. The repertoire holds 250,000 or so clones, with around nine tenths as singletons. V dropped 5 bases and J dropped 0; count of bases not matched to a gene: 6. The CDR3 runs 16 residues. The germline CDR1 and CDR2 sequences are SGHDT and YYEEEE. The data belong to a study of Ad26.COV2.S vaccination and SARS-CoV-2 variants.

V gene TRBV5-6 combines with J gene TRBJ2-7; 12 nucleotides align to TRBD1. The clonotype originates from a person between 18 and 59 years old who received the Ad26.COV2.S COVID-19 vaccine or a placebo. Specimen: peripheral blood, collected in a trial of Ad26.COV2.S vaccine versus placebo. DNA for the CDR3: TGTGCCAGCAGTTGGGACAGGGGGCGCCCCTCCTACGAGCAGTACTTC. Encoded protein: CASSWDRGRPSYEQYF.